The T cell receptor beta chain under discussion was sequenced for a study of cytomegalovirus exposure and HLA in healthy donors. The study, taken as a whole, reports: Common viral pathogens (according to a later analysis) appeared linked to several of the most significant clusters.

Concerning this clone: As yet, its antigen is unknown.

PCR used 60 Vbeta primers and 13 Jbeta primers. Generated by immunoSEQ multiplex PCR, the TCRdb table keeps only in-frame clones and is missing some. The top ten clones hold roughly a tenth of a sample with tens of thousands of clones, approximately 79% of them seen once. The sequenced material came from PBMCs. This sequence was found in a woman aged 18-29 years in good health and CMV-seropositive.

CDR3 protein: CASSLDGSTGELFF. The CDR3 coding sequence is TGTGCCAGCAGCTTAGATGGTAGCACCGGGGAGCTGTTTTTT. V usage is TRBV7-6 and J usage is TRBJ2-2; D is unresolved. V shed 1 base and J shed 4 bases, with 7 bases lying between them. Looked up from germline, CDR1 is SGHVS and CDR2 is FNYEAQ. The CDR3 spans 14 residues.